This is a list of T cell receptor beta chains from one sample in a study of blood T cell repertoires in COVID-19. Sequenced by immunoSEQ multiplex PCR; TCRdb stores in-frame clones only, minus some. Of about 41,000 clones listed, 70% to 90% are singletons. The sequencing input was peripheral blood. The receptors stem from a man in his 60s with acute or convalescent COVID-19. CDR3s include the opening cysteine and the closing phenylalanine or tryptophan. Each record gives: V gene, J gene, CDR3 protein.

v_gene: TRBV5-4
j_gene: TRBJ2-3
CDR3aa: CASSLVPGAADTQYF

v_gene: TRBV27
j_gene: TRBJ1-1
CDR3aa: CASSLKGQMNTEAFF

v_gene: TRBV5-6
j_gene: TRBJ1-2
CDR3aa: CASSLGQGVYGYTF

v_gene: TRBV29-1
j_gene: TRBJ2-2
CDR3aa: CSVRAGTGNTGELFF

v_gene: TRBV5-1
j_gene: TRBJ2-2
CDR3aa: CASSVAGGLQAGELFF

v_gene: TRBV18
j_gene: TRBJ1-2
CDR3aa: CASSPPGRDEDGYTF

v_gene: TRBV5-6
j_gene: TRBJ2-1
CDR3aa: CASSLYRGQGEQFF

v_gene: TRBV5-1
j_gene: TRBJ1-1
CDR3aa: CASSTTGGMLNTEAFF

v_gene: TRBV2
j_gene: TRBJ1-3
CDR3aa: CASSEWGGDGGNTIYF

v_gene: TRBV3-1/TRBV3-2
j_gene: TRBJ2-1
CDR3aa: CASSHEATGVEQFF

v_gene: TRBV4-3
j_gene: TRBJ1-2
CDR3aa: CASSQEPQGLGYTF

v_gene: TRBV12-3/TRBV12-4
j_gene: TRBJ2-7
CDR3aa: CASSRDSSYEQYF

v_gene: TRBV28
j_gene: TRBJ1-4
CDR3aa: CASLDRDNEKLFF

v_gene: TRBV13
j_gene: TRBJ2-5
CDR3aa: CASSPPPTGDQETQYF

v_gene: TRBV5-4
j_gene: TRBJ2-1
CDR3aa: CASSPPGGGTTYNEQFF

v_gene: TRBV7-2
j_gene: TRBJ1-1
CDR3aa: CASDGRAGTEAFF

v_gene: TRBV18
j_gene: TRBJ1-1
CDR3aa: CASSPRTGGMNTEAFF

v_gene: TRBV5-6
j_gene: TRBJ1-2
CDR3aa: CASSLGQGLNTF

v_gene: TRBV23-1
j_gene: TRBJ1-1
CDR3aa: CASSQSPGQGGSEAFF

v_gene: TRBV4-1
j_gene: TRBJ1-1
CDR3aa: CASSLTQGSTEAFF

v_gene: TRBV9
j_gene: TRBJ2-1
CDR3aa: CASSALTALGAVNEQFF

v_gene: TRBV5-1
j_gene: TRBJ1-2
CDR3aa: CASSLAGRSGYTF

v_gene: TRBV6-1
j_gene: TRBJ2-3
CDR3aa: CASSDRQGVTDTQYF

v_gene: TRBV6-1
j_gene: TRBJ2-3
CDR3aa: CASSEAPPLAGGRDTQYF

v_gene: TRBV9
j_gene: TRBJ2-5
CDR3aa: CASSVASQAGGRETQYF

v_gene: TRBV7-8
j_gene: TRBJ2-7
CDR3aa: CASSPGQGIPEQYF

v_gene: TRBV28
j_gene: TRBJ2-5
CDR3aa: CASSTPAEPGPPETQYF

v_gene: TRBV2
j_gene: TRBJ2-7
CDR3aa: CASNGGTSGGEQYF

v_gene: TRBV18
j_gene: TRBJ1-1
CDR3aa: CASSPDTFMNTEAFF

v_gene: TRBV4-3
j_gene: TRBJ2-1
CDR3aa: CASSPDRVSYNEQFF

v_gene: TRBV4-1
j_gene: TRBJ1-6
CDR3aa: CASSQDLSGQGFSPLHF

v_gene: TRBV9
j_gene: TRBJ1-2
CDR3aa: CASSVGGRANYGYTF

v_gene: TRBV30
j_gene: TRBJ1-4
CDR3aa: CAWSKTGVGKLFF

v_gene: TRBV1
j_gene: TRBJ2-2
CDR3aa: CTSSLPRELFF

v_gene: TRBV19
j_gene: TRBJ1-3
CDR3aa: CASRGRGETGNTIYF

v_gene: TRBV12-3/TRBV12-4
j_gene: TRBJ1-2
CDR3aa: CASSLGQKYGYTF

v_gene: TRBV9
j_gene: TRBJ2-7
CDR3aa: CASSERASGGSLGHEQYF

v_gene: TRBV9
j_gene: TRBJ1-2
CDR3aa: CASSPQYRQVYGYTF

v_gene: TRBV10-3
j_gene: TRBJ1-2
CDR3aa: CAISGTATNYGYTF

v_gene: TRBV12-5
j_gene: TRBJ2-1
CDR3aa: CASGPHRVSSYNEQFF

v_gene: TRBV6-5
j_gene: TRBJ2-7
CDR3aa: CASSLSTGDFREQYF

v_gene: TRBV27
j_gene: TRBJ2-3
CDR3aa: CASSFLRGVTDTQYF

v_gene: TRBV5-1
j_gene: TRBJ2-3
CDR3aa: CASSAGISTDTQYF